The T cell receptor (beta chain) under discussion was sequenced for a study of blood T cell repertoires in COVID-19. Authors' data handling: Cell counts per sample came from amplifying reference gene primers. Assay: immunoSEQ multiplex PCR; the TCRdb copy retains only in-frame clones and omits some. The D gene and trimming were derived from the DNA, and the V and J assignments and clone size from that table. This sample carries roughly 270,000 clones, roughly 90% of them seen once, and the ten largest clones take just under 9.5%. Germline CDR1 SGDLS, CDR2 YYNGEE. The V end was cut by 4 bases, the J end by 4 bases, with 15 bases between. The CDR3 has 14 amino acids.

The chain links TRBV9 to TRBJ2-7; weak D call: TRBD2 (5 bases). The clonotype was recovered from a man aged 18 to 29 with active or convalescent COVID-19. Sequences were obtained from peripheral blood. CDR3 sequence (DNA): TGTGCCAGCAGCCCCCGGACGCGAGGGTACGAGCAGTACTTC. As protein: CASSPRTRGYEQYF.